This TCR beta chain derives from a study of shared clonotypes between healthy human individuals. Assay execution proceeded at the deep level. Original methodology: ImmunoSEQ output held junction-only sequences without quality scores, so filtering differed. Data came from immunoSEQ multiplex PCR; TCRdb stores just in-frame clones and leaves some out. The DNA gave D and trimming, while V, J and clone size come from that table. The sample includes millions of clones, more than 80% of them seen just once. The table lists this clone with a few counts. What it binds is unknown. From germline, CDR1 is SEHNR and CDR2 FQNEAQ (reference sequence). The CDR3 totals 15 residues. Trimming at V came to 5 bases and at J to 4 bases, leaving 7 bases not matched to a gene. Researchers partitioned CD4+ cells into CD45RA+ naive and CD45RA-negative memory subsets. Study-wide findings and caveats: Sampling was confined to blood; repertoires within tissues likely differ.

The V gene is TRBV7-9, the J gene TRBJ2-1; 8 positions agree with TRBD1. Sequencing used naive CD4+ T cells from PBMCs. Subset noted: CD45RA+ positively selected. The TCR was taken from a man aged 18-30 years in good health. Some clones in this sample may be carry-over from other donors' samples. The chain's CDR3 is CASSIDRGGYNEQFF. The CDR3 DNA sequence: TGTGCCAGCAGCATTGACAGGGGAGGATACAATGAGCAGTTCTTC.